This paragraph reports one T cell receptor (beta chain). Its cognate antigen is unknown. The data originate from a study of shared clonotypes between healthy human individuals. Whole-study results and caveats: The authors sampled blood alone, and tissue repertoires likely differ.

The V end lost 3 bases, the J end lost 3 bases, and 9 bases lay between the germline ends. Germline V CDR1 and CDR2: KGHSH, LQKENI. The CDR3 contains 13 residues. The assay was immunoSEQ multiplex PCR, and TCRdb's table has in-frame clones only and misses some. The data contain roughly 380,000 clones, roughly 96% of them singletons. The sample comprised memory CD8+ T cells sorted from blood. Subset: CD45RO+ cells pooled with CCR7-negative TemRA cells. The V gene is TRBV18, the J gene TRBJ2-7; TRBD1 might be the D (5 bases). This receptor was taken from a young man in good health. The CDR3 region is CASSPLDSYEQYF. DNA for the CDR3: TGTGCCAGCTCACCCCTCGACAGCTACGAGCAGTACTTC.